The source of this TCR beta chain is a study of blood T cell repertoires in COVID-19. Overall study context: The cDNA or gDNA used as material had been derived from T cells, B-cell-depleted T cells, or PBMCs.

The junction had 3 bases not matched to a gene; V was cut back by 5 bases and J by 4 bases. Germline V gives CDR1 SNHLY, CDR2 FYNNEI. This CDR3 has 15 amino acids. Libraries were prepared by immunoSEQ multiplex PCR; TCRdb keeps only in-frame clonotypes and omits some of them. The sample carries around 100,000 clones, roughly 91% recorded once. The sequencing input was peripheral blood. The rearrangement links TRBV2 to TRBJ1-6; 9 nucleotides agree with TRBD1. The clonotype comes from a human donor in a cohort sampled during active COVID-19. Here the CDR3 reads CASSTDRGYNSPLHF. The CDR3 coding sequence is TGTGCCAGCAGTACGGACAGGGGATATAATTCACCCCTCCACTTT. Full variable domain (missing parts from reference TRBV2 and TRBJ1-6): EPEVTQTPSHQVTQMGQEVILRCVPISNHLYFYWYRQILGQKVEFLVSFYNNEISEKSEIFDDQFSVERPDGSNFTLKIRSTKLEDSAMYFCASSTDRGYNSPLHFGNGTRLTVT.